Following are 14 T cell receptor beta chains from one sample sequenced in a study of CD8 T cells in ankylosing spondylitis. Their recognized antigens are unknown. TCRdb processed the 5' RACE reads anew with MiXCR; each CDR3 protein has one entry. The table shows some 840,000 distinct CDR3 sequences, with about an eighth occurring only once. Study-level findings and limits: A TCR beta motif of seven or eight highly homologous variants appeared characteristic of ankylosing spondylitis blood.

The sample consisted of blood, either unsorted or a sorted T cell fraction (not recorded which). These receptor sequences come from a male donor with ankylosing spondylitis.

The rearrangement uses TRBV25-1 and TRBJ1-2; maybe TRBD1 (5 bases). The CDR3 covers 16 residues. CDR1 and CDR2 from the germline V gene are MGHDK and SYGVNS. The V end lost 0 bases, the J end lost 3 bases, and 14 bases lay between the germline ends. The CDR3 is CASSEYGGRDHYGYTF. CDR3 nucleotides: TGTGCCAGCAGTGAATATGGAGGTCGGGACCACTATGGCTACACCTTC.

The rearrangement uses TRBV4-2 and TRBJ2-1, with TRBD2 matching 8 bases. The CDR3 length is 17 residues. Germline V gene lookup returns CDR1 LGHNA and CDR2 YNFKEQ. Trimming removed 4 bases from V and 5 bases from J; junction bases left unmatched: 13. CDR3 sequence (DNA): TGTGCCAGCAGCCTCAACCTTCGCGGGAGGAACGACAATGAGCAGTTCTTC. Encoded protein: CASSLNLRGRNDNEQFF.

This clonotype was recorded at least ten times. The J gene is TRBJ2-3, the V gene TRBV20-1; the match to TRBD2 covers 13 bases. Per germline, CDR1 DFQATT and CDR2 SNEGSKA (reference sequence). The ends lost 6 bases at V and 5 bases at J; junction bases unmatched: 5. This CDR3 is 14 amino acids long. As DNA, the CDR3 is TGCAGTGCAGGACTAGCGGGAGCTATAGATACGCAGTATTTT. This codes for CSAGLAGAIDTQYF.

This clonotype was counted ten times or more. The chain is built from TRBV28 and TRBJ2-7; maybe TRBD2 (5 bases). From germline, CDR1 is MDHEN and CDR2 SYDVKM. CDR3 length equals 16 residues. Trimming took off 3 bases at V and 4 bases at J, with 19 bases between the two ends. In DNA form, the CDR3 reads TGTGCCAGCAGTTTTGGCCGAGGGAACCAACGATACGAGCAGTACTTC. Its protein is CASSFGRGNQRYEQYF. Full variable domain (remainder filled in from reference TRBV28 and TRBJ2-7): DVKVTQSSRYLVKRTGEKVFLECVQDMDHENMFWYRQDPGLGLRLIYFSYDVKMKEKGDIPEGYSVSREKKERFSLILESASTNQTSMYLCASSFGRGNQRYEQYFGPGTRLTVT.

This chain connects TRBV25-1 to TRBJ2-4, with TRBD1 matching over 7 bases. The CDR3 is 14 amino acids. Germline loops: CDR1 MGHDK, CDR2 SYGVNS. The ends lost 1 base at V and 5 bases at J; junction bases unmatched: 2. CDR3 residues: CASSESGTENIQYF. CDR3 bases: TGTGCCAGCAGTGAATCCGGGACAGAAAACATTCAGTACTTC.

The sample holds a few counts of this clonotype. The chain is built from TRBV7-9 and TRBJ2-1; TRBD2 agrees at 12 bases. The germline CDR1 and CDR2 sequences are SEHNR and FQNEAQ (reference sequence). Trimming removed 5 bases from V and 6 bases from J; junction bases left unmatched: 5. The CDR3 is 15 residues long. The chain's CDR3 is CASSPTSGSGNEQFF. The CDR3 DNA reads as TGTGCCAGCAGCCCGACTAGCGGGAGTGGCAATGAGCAGTTCTTC.

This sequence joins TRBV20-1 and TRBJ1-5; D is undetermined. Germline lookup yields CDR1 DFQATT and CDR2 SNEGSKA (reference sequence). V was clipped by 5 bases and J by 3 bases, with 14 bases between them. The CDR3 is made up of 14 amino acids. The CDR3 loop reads CSAVEGNFNQPQHF. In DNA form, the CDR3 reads TGCAGTGCTGTCGAGGGAAATTTCAATCAGCCCCAGCATTTT.

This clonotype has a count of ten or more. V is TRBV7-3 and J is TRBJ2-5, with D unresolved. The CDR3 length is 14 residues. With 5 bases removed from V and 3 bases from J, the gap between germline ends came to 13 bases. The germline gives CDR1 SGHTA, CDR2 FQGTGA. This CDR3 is CASSTIGTEETQYF. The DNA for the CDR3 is TGTGCCAGCAGCACAATCGGCACAGAAGAGACCCAGTACTTC.

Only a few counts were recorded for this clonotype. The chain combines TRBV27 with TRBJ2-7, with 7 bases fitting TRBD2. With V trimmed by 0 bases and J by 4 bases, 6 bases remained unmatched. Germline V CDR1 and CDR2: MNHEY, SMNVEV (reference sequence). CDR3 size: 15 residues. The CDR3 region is CASSLSRPGGYEQYF. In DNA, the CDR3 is TGTGCCAGCAGTTTATCCCGCCCGGGGGGATACGAGCAGTACTTC.

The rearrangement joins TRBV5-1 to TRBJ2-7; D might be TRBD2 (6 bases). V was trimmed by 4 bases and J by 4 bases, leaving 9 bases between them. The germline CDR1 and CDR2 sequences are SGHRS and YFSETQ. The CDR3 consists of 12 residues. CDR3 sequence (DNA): TGCGCCAGCAGCGCGGGGCGTTACGAGCAGTACTTC. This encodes CASSAGRYEQYF. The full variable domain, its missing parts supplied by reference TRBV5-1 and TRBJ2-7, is KAGVTQTPRYLIKTRGQQVTLSCSPISGHRSVSWYQQTPGQGLQFLFEYFSETQRNKGNFPGRFSGRQFSNSRSEMNVSTLELGDSALYLCASSAGRYEQYFGPGTRLTVT.

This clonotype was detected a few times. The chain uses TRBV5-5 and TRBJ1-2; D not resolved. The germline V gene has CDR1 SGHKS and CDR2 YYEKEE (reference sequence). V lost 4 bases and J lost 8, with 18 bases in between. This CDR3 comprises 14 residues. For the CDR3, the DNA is TGTGCCAGCAGCCGTGGAGGTCCCGCCCTAGGCTACACCTTC. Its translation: CASSRGGPALGYTF. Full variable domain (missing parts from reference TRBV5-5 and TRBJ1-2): DAGVTQSPTHLIKTRGQQVTLRCSPISGHKSVSWYQQVLGQGPQFIFQYYEKEERGRGNFPDRFSARQFPNYSSELNVNALLLGDSALYLCASSRGGPALGYTFGSGTRLTVV.

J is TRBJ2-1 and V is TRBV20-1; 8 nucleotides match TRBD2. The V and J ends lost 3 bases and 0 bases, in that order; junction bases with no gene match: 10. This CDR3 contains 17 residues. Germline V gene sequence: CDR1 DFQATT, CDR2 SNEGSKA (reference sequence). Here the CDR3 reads CSARGALAGLSYNEQFF. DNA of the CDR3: TGCAGTGCTAGGGGGGCCTTAGCGGGACTCTCCTACAATGAGCAGTTCTTC.

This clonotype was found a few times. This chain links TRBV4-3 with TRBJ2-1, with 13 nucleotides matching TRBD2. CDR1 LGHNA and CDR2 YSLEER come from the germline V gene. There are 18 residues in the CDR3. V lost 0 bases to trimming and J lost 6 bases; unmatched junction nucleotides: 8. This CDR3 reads CASSQEPGLAGRSNEQFF. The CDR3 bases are TGCGCCAGCAGCCAAGAACCGGGACTAGCGGGACGCAGCAATGAGCAGTTCTTC.

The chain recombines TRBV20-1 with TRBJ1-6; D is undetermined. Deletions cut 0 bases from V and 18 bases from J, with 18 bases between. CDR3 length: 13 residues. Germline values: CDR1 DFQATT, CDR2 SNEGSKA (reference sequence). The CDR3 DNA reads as TGCAGTGCTAGAGATGAAGGGCCGGGCCGGAACCACTTT. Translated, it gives CSARDEGPGRNHF.